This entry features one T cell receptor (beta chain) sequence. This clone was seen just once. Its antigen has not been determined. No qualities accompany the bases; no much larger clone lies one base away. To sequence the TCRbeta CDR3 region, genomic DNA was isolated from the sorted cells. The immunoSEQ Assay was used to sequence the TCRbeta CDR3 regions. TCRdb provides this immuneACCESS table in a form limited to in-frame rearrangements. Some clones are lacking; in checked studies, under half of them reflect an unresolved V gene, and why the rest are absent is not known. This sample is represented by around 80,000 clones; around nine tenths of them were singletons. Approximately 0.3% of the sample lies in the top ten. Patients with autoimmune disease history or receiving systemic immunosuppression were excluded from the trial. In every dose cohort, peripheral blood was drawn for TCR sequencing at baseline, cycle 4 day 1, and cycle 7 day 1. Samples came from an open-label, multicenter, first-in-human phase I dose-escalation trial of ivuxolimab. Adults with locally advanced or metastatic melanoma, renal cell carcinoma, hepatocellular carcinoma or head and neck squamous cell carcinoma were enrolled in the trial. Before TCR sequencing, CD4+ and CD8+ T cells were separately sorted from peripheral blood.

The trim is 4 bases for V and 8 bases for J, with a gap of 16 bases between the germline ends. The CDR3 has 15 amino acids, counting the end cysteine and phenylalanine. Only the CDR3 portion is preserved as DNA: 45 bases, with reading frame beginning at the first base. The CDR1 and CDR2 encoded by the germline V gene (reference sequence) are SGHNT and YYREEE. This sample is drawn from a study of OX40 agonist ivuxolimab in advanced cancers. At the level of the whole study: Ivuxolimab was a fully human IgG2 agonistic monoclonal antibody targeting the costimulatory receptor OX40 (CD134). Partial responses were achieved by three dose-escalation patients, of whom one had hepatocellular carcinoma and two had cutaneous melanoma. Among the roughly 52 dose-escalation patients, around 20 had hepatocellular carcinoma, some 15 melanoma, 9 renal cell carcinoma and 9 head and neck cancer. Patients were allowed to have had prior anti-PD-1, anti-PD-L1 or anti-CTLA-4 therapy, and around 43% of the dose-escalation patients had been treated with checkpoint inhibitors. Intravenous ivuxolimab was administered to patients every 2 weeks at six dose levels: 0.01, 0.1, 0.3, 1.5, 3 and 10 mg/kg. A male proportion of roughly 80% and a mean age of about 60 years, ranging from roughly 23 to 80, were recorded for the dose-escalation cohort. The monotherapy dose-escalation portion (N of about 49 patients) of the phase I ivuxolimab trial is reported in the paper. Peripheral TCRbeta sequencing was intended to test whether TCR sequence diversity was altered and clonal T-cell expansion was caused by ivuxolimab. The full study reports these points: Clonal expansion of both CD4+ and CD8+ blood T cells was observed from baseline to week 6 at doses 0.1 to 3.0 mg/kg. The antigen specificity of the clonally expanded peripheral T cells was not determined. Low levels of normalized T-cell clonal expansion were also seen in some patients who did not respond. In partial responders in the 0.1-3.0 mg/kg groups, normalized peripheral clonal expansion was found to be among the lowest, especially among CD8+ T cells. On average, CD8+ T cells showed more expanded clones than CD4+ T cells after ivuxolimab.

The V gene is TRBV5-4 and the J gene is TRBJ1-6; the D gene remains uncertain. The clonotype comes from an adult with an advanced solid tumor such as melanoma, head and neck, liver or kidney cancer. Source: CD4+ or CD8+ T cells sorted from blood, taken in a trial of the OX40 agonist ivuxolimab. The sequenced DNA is TGTGCCAGCAGCCAAGTCCCGGGTGGGGATTCACCCCTCCACTTT. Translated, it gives CASSQVPGGDSPLHF.